The source of this TCR beta chain is a study of vaccination and CD4 T cells after COVID-19. This clonotype has a handful of counts. Antigen unknown. Treatment given: roughly 10-day PBMC culture with coronavirus spike peptide pools or control peptides (ViraFEST assay). Per germline, CDR1 WSHSY and CDR2 SAAADI. With 0 bases removed from V and 7 bases from J, the gap between germline ends came to 16 bases. This CDR3 has 16 amino acids. The Oncomine TCR Beta short-read assay sequenced DNA from cultured CD4+ T cells. One entry per CDR3 protein results from TCRdb running MiXCR on the PCR reads. Among nearly 20,000 distinct CDR3 sequences listed, 35% to 55% were seen once.

The chain links TRBV10-2 to TRBJ1-5; D unresolved. The specimen was CD4+ T cells from blood, cultured in vitro, collected after SARS-CoV-2 vaccination. This clonotype was obtained from a human donor who had recovered from COVID-19. CDR3 coding DNA: TGCGCCAGCAGTGAGTCTGGACGATCTTTGGGGCAGCCCCAGCATTTT. As protein: CASSESGRSLGQPQHF.